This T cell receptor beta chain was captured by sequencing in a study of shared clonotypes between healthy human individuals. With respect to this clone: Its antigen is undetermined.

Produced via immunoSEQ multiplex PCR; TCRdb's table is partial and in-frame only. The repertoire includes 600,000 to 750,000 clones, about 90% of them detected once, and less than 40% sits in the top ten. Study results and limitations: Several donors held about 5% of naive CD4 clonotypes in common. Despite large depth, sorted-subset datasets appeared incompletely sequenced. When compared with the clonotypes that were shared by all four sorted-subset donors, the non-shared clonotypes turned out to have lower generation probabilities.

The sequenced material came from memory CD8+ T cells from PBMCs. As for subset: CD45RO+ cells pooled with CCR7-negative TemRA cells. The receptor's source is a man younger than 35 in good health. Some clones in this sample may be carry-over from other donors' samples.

CDR3 protein: CASSESGGDYGYTF. In DNA form, the CDR3 reads TGCGCCAGCAGTGAGTCTGGAGGGGACTATGGCTACACCTTC. The V call is TRBV10-1, the J call TRBJ1-2, with D perhaps TRBD1 (5 bases). The V and J ends lost 0 bases and 3 bases respectively, with 8 bases between them. Germline CDR1 and CDR2: WNHNN and SYGVQD (reference sequence). CDR3 size: 14 residues.